A single sample gave rise to the 24 T cell receptor beta chains below, sequenced in a study of control samples from healthy donors and cancer patients. Profiling relied on immunoSEQ multiplex PCR, and the TCRdb table lists in-frame clones only, not all of them. The table includes some 130,000 clones, around 88% detected once. Sequenced material: blood. The receptor set was obtained from a man between 35 and 55 years old in good health.

The V gene is TRBV7-9, the J gene TRBJ1-4; D call uncertain. This CDR3 has 13 amino acids. Germline values: CDR1 SEHNR, CDR2 FQNEAQ (reference sequence). Trimming cost V 0 bases and J 8 bases, with 7 bases left between them. The CDR3 loop is CASSLAGEEKLFF. In nucleotides, the CDR3 is TGTGCCAGCAGCTTAGCTGGGGAGGAAAAACTGTTTTTT.

This clone was observed a few times. The CDR3 loop reads CASSQGQISNQPQHF. The CDR3 DNA is TGTGCCAGCAGCCAAGGGCAGATTAGCAATCAGCCCCAGCATTTT. This chain connects TRBV3-1 (or the pseudogene TRBV3-2) to TRBJ1-5; D call uncertain. The CDR3 contains 15 residues. The V gene's germline CDR1 is LGHDT and CDR2 YNNKEL (reference sequence). Between the trimmed V and J ends, which lost 1 base and 0 bases, there was a span of 7 bases.

This clone was observed once. The same CDR3 arises from other DNA sequences in this sample as well. V and J are TRBV6-5 and TRBJ2-7, with 9 bases aligning to TRBD1. The V segment lost 4 bases and the J segment 5 bases; nucleotides outside the gene matches: 3. This CDR3 spans 13 amino acids. Germline CDR1 reads MNHEY; CDR2 reads SVGAGI. The CDR3, as DNA: TGTGCCAGCAGTTTGGGACAGGGTGACGAGCAGTACTTC. Translating it yields CASSLGQGDEQYF.

In this sample, this clone turned up once. The chain uses TRBV7-2 and TRBJ2-5, with D maybe TRBD1 (6 bases). Germline V gene data show CDR1 as SGHTA and CDR2 as FQGNSA. V shed 4 bases and J shed 6 bases, with 12 bases lying between them. The CDR3 has 13 amino acids. The CDR3 DNA reads as TGTGCCAGCAGCTATGGACAGCGAAAGACCCAGTACTTC. Encoded protein: CASSYGQRKTQYF.

The V and J genes are TRBV5-1 and TRBJ1-4; TRBD1 aligns across 7 bases. Germline values: CDR1 SGHRS, CDR2 YFSETQ. The CDR3 loop spans 15 amino acids. Trimming at V came to 2 bases and at J to 0 bases, leaving 1 base not matched to a gene. The CDR3 loop reads CASSLGTATNEKLFF. CDR3 DNA sequence: TGCGCCAGCAGCTTAGGGACAGCAACTAATGAAAAACTGTTTTTT.

The chain couples TRBV7-9 to TRBJ1-1; D call uncertain. The CDR3 extends over 13 amino acids. Trimming shortened V by 5 bases and J by 11 bases, and 18 bases separated the two germline ends. Germline V gives CDR1 SEHNR, CDR2 FQNEAQ (reference sequence). The DNA for the CDR3 is TGTGCCAGCAGCCCCTCGGAGTCCCCCCGTGCTTTCTTT. Translation gives CASSPSESPRAFF.

The CDR3 reads CAWSQGGQGALMNTEAFF. CDR3 DNA: TGTGCCTGGAGTCAAGGGGGACAGGGGGCGTTAATGAACACTGAAGCTTTCTTT. The genes are TRBV30 and TRBJ1-1, with 12 bases that match TRBD1. The germline CDR1 and CDR2 sequences are GTSNPN and SVGIG (reference sequence). The CDR3 runs to 18 residues. The V gene end was trimmed by 2 bases and the J gene end by 0 bases; junction bases not matched to a gene: 10.

The V and J genes are TRBV7-2 and TRBJ2-2, with D uncertain. CDR3 size: 14 residues. The ends were cut back, 0 bases at V and 5 bases at J, with 7 bases in the middle. Germline V gives CDR1 SGHTA, CDR2 FQGNSA. In DNA, the CDR3 is TGTGCCAGCAGCTTAGCGAGAAGTACCGGGGAGCTGTTTTTT. Translation gives CASSLARSTGELFF.

V and J are TRBV3-1 (or the pseudogene TRBV3-2) and TRBJ1-3; 7 nucleotides match TRBD1. Looked up from germline, CDR1 is LGHDT and CDR2 is YNNKEL (reference sequence). The V segment lost 4 bases and the J segment 3 bases; nucleotides outside the gene matches: 6. The CDR3 length is 15 residues. For the CDR3, the DNA is TGTGCCAGCAGCCGACACAGGGGAGTTGGAAACACCATATATTTT. This codes for CASSRHRGVGNTIYF.

V is TRBV12-5 and J is TRBJ2-1; 9 bases line up with TRBD2. CDR1 and CDR2 from the germline V gene are LGHNT and FRNRAP. J was trimmed by 8 bases and V by 2 bases; bases with no gene match: 13. The CDR3 sequence is 17 residues long. CDR3 coding DNA: TGTGCTAGTGGTTTGTCGGCGGGGGGGTACAAAGGTTATGAGCAGTTCTTC. It yields the protein CASGLSAGGYKGYEQFF.

The chain combines TRBV24-1 with TRBJ1-1; D is undetermined. Germline-derived CDR1 and CDR2 are KGHDR and SFDVKD. V was clipped by 1 base and J by 11 bases, with 10 bases between them. The CDR3 sequence is 12 residues long. CDR3 DNA: TGTGCCACCAGTGATTTTTCGTCAAGGGCTTTCTTT. It specifies CATSDFSSRAFF.

The chain is built from TRBV4-3 and TRBJ2-3; the match to TRBD2 covers 8 bases. The CDR3 has 15 residues. After removal of 5 bases from V and 5 bases from J, the junction contained 9 bases not matched to a gene. Per germline, CDR1 LGHNA and CDR2 YSLEER. The DNA for the CDR3 is TGCGCCAGCAGCAGAACGGGGGGGCCGGGAGATACGCAGTATTTT. Translation gives CASSRTGGPGDTQYF.

The CDR3 DNA reads as TGTGCCAGCAGCTCCGCGGGGCTCACTGAAGCTTTCTTT. Translation: CASSSAGLTEAFF. This rearrangement joins TRBV11-3 to TRBJ1-1, with a tentative D call TRBD1 (5 bases). V was shortened by 4 bases and J by 4 bases, with 10 bases between the two germline ends. CDR3 length: 13 amino acids. In germline, CDR1 is SGHNT, CDR2 YENEEA.

The chain combines TRBV9 with TRBJ1-1; TRBD1 agrees at 7 bases. CDR1 and CDR2 from the germline V gene are SGDLS and YYNGEE. CDR3 length: 12 residues. V shed 3 bases and J 12 bases; nucleotides not matched to a gene: 8. The CDR3 DNA reads TGTGCCAGCAGCGAGGGAGACAGGGTACCTTTCTTT. This encodes CASSEGDRVPFF. Looking up the rest from reference TRBV9 and TRBJ1-1 gives the full variable domain: DSGVTQTPKHLITATGQRVTLRCSPRSGDLSVYWYQQSLDQGLQFLIQYYNGEERAKGNILERFSAQQFPDLHSELNLSSLELGDSALYFCASSEGDRVPFFGQGTRLTVV.

The chain has TRBV11-3 and TRBJ1-1; D is perhaps TRBD1 (5 bases). The CDR3 length is 17 residues. V was trimmed by 5 bases and J by 1 base, leaving 20 bases between them. CDR1 and CDR2 from the germline V gene are SGHNT and YENEEA. CDR3 loop: CASSTRLPDTENTEAFF. The CDR3 bases are TGTGCCAGCAGCACACGACTCCCGGACACCGAGAACACTGAAGCTTTCTTT.

The chain joins TRBV9 to TRBJ2-7; 7 nucleotides align to TRBD1. V was clipped by 0 bases and J by 2 bases; unmatched bases: 2. The CDR3 has 14 amino acids. Per the germline V gene, CDR1 is SGDLS and CDR2 is YYNGEE. CDR3 sequence: CASSVVGTAYEQYF. CDR3 bases: TGTGCCAGCAGCGTAGTAGGGACAGCCTACGAGCAGTACTTC.

J is TRBJ2-2 and V is TRBV5-6; perhaps TRBD2 as D (7 bases). V lost 1 base and J lost 5, with 12 bases in between. Germline V CDR1 and CDR2: SGHDT, YYEEEE. The CDR3 consists of 15 residues. CDR3 bases: TGTGCCAGCAGCTTGCGGGGGGCAAAAACCGGGGAGCTGTTTTTT. Encoded protein: CASSLRGAKTGELFF.

The V call is TRBV5-6, the J call TRBJ2-7; 8 bases are a match to TRBD2. This CDR3 is built from 17 residues. Germline values: CDR1 SGHDT, CDR2 YYEEEE. V shed 0 bases and J 1 base; nucleotides not matched to a gene: 9. CDR3 bases: TGTGCCAGCAGCTTGGGAGCGGGCGGGGGGAGGTCCTACGAGCAGTACTTC. Amino acid sequence: CASSLGAGGGRSYEQYF.

This chain joins TRBV7-8 and TRBJ1-3; 8 nucleotides match TRBD1. J was trimmed by 1 base and V by 1 base; bases with no gene match: 3. Germline V gives CDR1 SGHVS, CDR2 FQNEAQ. CDR3 length equals 16 residues. The DNA of the CDR3 is TGTGCCAGCAGCTTAGTCAGGGGGCGGTCTGGAAACACCATATATTTT. Its protein is CASSLVRGRSGNTIYF. Filled out from reference TRBV7-8 and TRBJ1-3, the complete variable domain reads GAGVSQSPRYKVAKRGQDVALRCDPISGHVSLFWYQQALGQGPEFLTYFQNEAQLDKSGLPSDRFFAERPEGSVSTLKIQRTQQEDSAVYLCASSLVRGRSGNTIYFGEGSWLTVV.

V usage is TRBV5-4 and J usage is TRBJ2-7, with 13 bases matching TRBD2. The CDR3 runs to 14 residues. With V trimmed by 4 bases and J by 6 bases, 4 bases remained unmatched. Per the germline V gene, CDR1 is SGHNT and CDR2 is YYREEE (reference sequence). The CDR3 sequence is CASSRGLAGSEQYF. The CDR3 DNA follows: TGTGCCAGCAGCCGGGGACTAGCGGGAAGCGAGCAGTACTTC. Variable domain in full (rest from reference TRBV5-4 and TRBJ2-7): ETGVTQSPTHLIKTRGQQVTLRCSSQSGHNTVSWYQQALGQGPQFIFQYYREEENGRGNFPPRFSGLQFPNYSSELNVNALELDDSALYLCASSRGLAGSEQYFGPGTRLTVT.

In its sample, this clone was seen many times. V and J are TRBV5-1 and TRBJ1-1, with 8 bases fitting TRBD1. Trimming at V came to 4 bases and at J to 5 bases, leaving 7 bases not matched to a gene. Per the germline V gene, CDR1 is SGHRS and CDR2 is YFSETQ. The CDR3 contains 14 residues. CDR3 protein: CASSKQGDWTEAFF. The CDR3 DNA sequence: TGCGCCAGCAGCAAACAGGGGGACTGGACTGAAGCTTTCTTT.

The chain links TRBV11-3 to TRBJ1-1; D unclear. The CDR3 is made up of 14 amino acids. Germline V gene lookup returns CDR1 SGHNT and CDR2 YENEEA. V was cut by 4 bases and J by 0 bases, with 9 bases left in between. CDR3 protein: CASSYDGVNTEAFF. The CDR3 nucleotides read TGTGCCAGCAGCTACGACGGGGTGAACACTGAAGCTTTCTTT. Combining the CDR3 with reference TRBV11-3 and TRBJ1-1 gives the whole variable domain EAGVVQSPRYKIIEKKQPVAFWCNPISGHNTLYWYLQNLGQGPELLIRYENEEAVDDSQLPKDRFSAERLKGVDSTLKIQPAELGDSAVYLCASSYDGVNTEAFFGQGTRLTVV.

This clone was recorded only once. One junction end disagrees with the germline gene, perhaps due to a read error. The chain recombines TRBV19 with TRBJ1-3, with a possible D match to TRBD1 (5 bases). Germline V CDR1 and CDR2: LNHDA, SQIVND (reference sequence). CDR3 length: 15 residues. The CDR3 region is CASSTTVMAGNTIYF. The CDR3 nucleotides read TGTGCCAGTAGTACGACAGTAATGGCTGGTAACACCATATATTTT.

The rearrangement joins TRBV19 to TRBJ2-1; the match to TRBD2 covers 8 bases. The V gene's germline CDR1 is LNHDA and CDR2 SQIVND (reference sequence). The CDR3 runs 16 residues. The V and J ends lost 8 bases and 9 bases, in that order; junction bases with no gene match: 18. CDR3 sequence reads: CASSKLGGGRYVEQFF. DNA for the CDR3: TGTGCCAGTTCGAAATTAGGCGGGGGGAGGTACGTTGAGCAGTTCTTC. The full variable domain, rest sourced from reference TRBV19 and TRBJ2-1, is DGGITQSPKYLFRKEGQNVTLSCEQNLNHDAMYWYRQDPGQGLRLIYYSQIVNDFQKGDIAEGYSVSREKKESFPLTVTSAQKNPTAFYLCASSKLGGGRYVEQFFGPGTRLTVL.